This is a list of T cell receptor beta chains from one sample in a study of blood T cell repertoires in COVID-19. Clones were sequenced by immunoSEQ multiplex PCR, and TCRdb holds only the in-frame ones, with some missing. The sample has some 200,000 clones; around 87% are singletons. What was sequenced was peripheral blood. The receptors were gathered from a man aged 40-55 years with active or convalescent COVID-19. Both conserved end residues are part of each CDR3. D genes are given only for firm matches. Some rows have no size entry. The others give once, few or many, or a class for an expanded clone.

-	TRBJ1-1	TRBD1	TRBV19	TGTGCCAGTACTGGGACAGTTGAAGCTTTCTTT	CASTGTVEAFF
once	TRBJ1-1	-	TRBV30	TGTGCCTGGATTGCCGGTTTTAACACTGAAGCTTTCTTT	CAWIAGFNTEAFF
-	TRBJ1-2	TRBD1	TRBV6-5	TGTGCCAGCAGCCGAGGGACAGGATTTGGCTACACCTTC	CASSRGTGFGYTF
-	TRBJ1-2	TRBD1	TRBV9	TGTGCCAGCAGCTTAAGACAGGGCTATACCCTTAACTATGGCTACACCTTC	CASSLRQGYTLNYGYTF
few	TRBJ1-4	-	TRBV10-3	TGTGCCATCAGTGTGAGGCCAAATGAAAAACTGTTTTTT	CAISVRPNEKLFF
few	TRBJ2-3	TRBD2	TRBV19	TGTGCCAGCGGTAAGCGGGGTACGGGCACAGATACGCAGTATTTT	CASGKRGTGTDTQYF
-	TRBJ1-5	TRBD1	TRBV3-1/TRBV3-2	TGTGCCAGCAGCCAAGCAGGGGGAGAACAGCCCCAGCATTTT	CASSQAGGEQPQHF
-	TRBJ2-7	-	TRBV2	TGTGCCAGCAGCTGGGCCAGGTCCGAGCAGTACTTC	CASSWARSEQYF
-	TRBJ1-3	-	TRBV30	TGTGCCATCGAGGGGGGGGTAGCTGGAAACACCATATATTTT	CAIEGGVAGNTIYF
-	TRBJ2-6	TRBD2	TRBV2	TGTGCCAGCAGTGAAGCGGGGGGGACTGGGGCCAACGTCCTGACTTTC	CASSEAGGTGANVLTF
-	TRBJ2-5	TRBD1	TRBV18	TGTGCCAGCTCACTGGGGACAGCCATACAAGAGACCCAGTACTTC	CASSLGTAIQETQYF
-	TRBJ1-2	-	TRBV7-8	TGTGCCAGCAGCCCCGGGACTAACTATGGCTACACCTTC	CASSPGTNYGYTF
-	TRBJ2-3	TRBD1	TRBV5-1	TGCGCCAGCAGCTCGACCCCAGGGGGAGAAGATACGCAGTATTTT	CASSSTPGGEDTQYF
-	TRBJ1-1	-	TRBV29-1	TGCAGCGTGCAACCCAGCAGCCAGGCTGAAGCTTTCTTT	CSVQPSSQAEAFF
-	TRBJ1-2	-	TRBV5-1	TGCGCCAGCAGCCCCATGACAGGCGGTTATGGCTACACCTTC	CASSPMTGGYGYTF
-	TRBJ2-7	-	TRBV19	TGTGCCGCATCCCGGACAGGGAGGGTCTACGAGCAGTACTTC	CAASRTGRVYEQYF
-	TRBJ1-6	TRBD1	TRBV10-1	TGCGCCAGCAGTACCGGGACAGGGGACTCACCCCTCCACTTT	CASSTGTGDSPLHF
-	TRBJ2-1	-	TRBV27	TGTGCCAGCAGTTTAGGGTGGGCATCCTTATACAATGAGCAGTTCTTC	CASSLGWASLYNEQFF
-	TRBJ2-1	-	TRBV7-6	TGTGCCAGCAGCTTAGTTTTGAACAGCCACAATGAGCAGTTCTTC	CASSLVLNSHNEQFF
-	TRBJ1-6	-	TRBV27	TGTGCCAGCAGTTTGGGAAGGGGGGGTTCACCCCTCCACTTT	CASSLGRGGSPLHF
-	TRBJ1-1	-	TRBV4-3	TGCGCCAGCAGCCAAGGGCTGACAATGAACACTGAAGCTTTCTTT	CASSQGLTMNTEAFF
-	TRBJ1-2	TRBD1	TRBV24-1	TGTGCCACCAGTGATTCCAGCACGAGACAGGGGGGCTATGGCTACACCTTC	CATSDSSTRQGGYGYTF
-	TRBJ2-3	-	TRBV10-3	TGTGCCATCAGTGAGCCCGGGGGGCCGAGGACAGATACGCAGTATTTT	CAISEPGGPRTDTQYF
few	TRBJ2-7	-	TRBV30	TGTGCCTGGAAACAAAATACCTACGAGCAGTACTTC	CAWKQNTYEQYF
-	TRBJ1-5	-	TRBV9	TGTGCCAGCAGCGTAGATGAGTATAGCAATCAGCCCCAGCATTTT	CASSVDEYSNQPQHF
-	TRBJ2-7	TRBD1	TRBV4-3	TGCGCCAGCAGCCCGGGACAGGGAAGGCCTTCGAGGGAGCAGTACTTC	CASSPGQGRPSREQYF
-	TRBJ2-1	-	TRBV10-3	TGTGCCATCAGAGACCCAGGGGTTGCGAATGAGCAGTTCTTC	CAIRDPGVANEQFF
once	TRBJ2-7	-	TRBV5-5	TGTGCCAGCAGCTTGGCCGAGTACGAGCAGTACTTC	CASSLAEYEQYF
-	TRBJ2-7	TRBD1	TRBV7-6	TGTGCCAGCAGCCGAGCGGGTACAGGGGGTATCTACGAGCAGTACTTC	CASSRAGTGGIYEQYF
-	TRBJ1-3	-	TRBV12-3/TRBV12-4	TGTGCCAGCAGCCTAACCGGAAACACCATATATTTT	CASSLTGNTIYF
-	TRBJ1-1	TRBD1	TRBV6-5	TGTGCCAGCAGACGAAGACAGGGTGAGAACACTGAAGCTTTCTTT	CASRRRQGENTEAFF
-	TRBJ2-7	TRBD1	TRBV5-1	TGCGCCAGCAGCCGAGCCCTGGGACAGGGGGCTTACGAGCAGTACTTC	CASSRALGQGAYEQYF
-	TRBJ2-1	TRBD2	TRBV19	TGTGCCAGTAGTATTGGTAGCGGGGGTCTGATCGCAAATGAGCAGTTCTTC	CASSIGSGGLIANEQFF
-	TRBJ2-2	-	TRBV7-9	TGTGCCAGCAGCGAGGACAGAGGCGGGGAGCTGTTTTTT	CASSEDRGGELFF
-	TRBJ1-5	TRBD1	TRBV11-2	TGTGCCAGCAGCTTAGCAGGGGGCAGTCAGCCCCAGCATTTT	CASSLAGGSQPQHF
-	TRBJ1-5	TRBD1	TRBV2	TGTGCCAGCAGGGGACAGAATCAGCCCCAGCATTTT	CASRGQNQPQHF
-	TRBJ1-1	-	TRBV4-3	TGCGCCAGCAGCCAAGACAGGGTTCGGGTCACTGAAGCTTTCTTT	CASSQDRVRVTEAFF
-	TRBJ1-5	TRBD1	TRBV7-3	TGTGCCAGCAGCTTAAACGGGGACAGGAGCAATCAGCCCCAGCATTTT	CASSLNGDRSNQPQHF
-	TRBJ2-6	-	TRBV5-1	TGCGCCAGCAGCTCCGCTAGCGCTGGGGCCAACGTCCTGACTTTC	CASSSASAGANVLTF
-	TRBJ2-4	-	TRBV7-2	TGTGCCAGCAGCTTAGAGACTGGGAACATTCAGTACTTC	CASSLETGNIQYF
-	TRBJ1-1	TRBD1	TRBV11-2	TGTGCCAGCAGCCCCGACAGGGGGCGAATCCGGGGTACTGAAGCTTTCTTT	CASSPDRGRIRGTEAFF
-	TRBJ2-7	TRBD1	TRBV6-2/TRBV6-3	TGTGCCAGCAGCCGGACAGGGGACGAGCAGTACTTC	CASSRTGDEQYF
-	TRBJ2-6	-	TRBV19	TGTGCCAGTAGTATTGGTACAGGGAGCGGGGCCAACGTCCTGACTTTC	CASSIGTGSGANVLTF
-	TRBJ1-1	-	TRBV27	TGTGCCAGCAGAGGGACTTTAGAATATGAAGCTTTCTTT	CASRGTLEYEAFF
-	TRBJ1-2	-	TRBV4-2	TGTGCCAGCAGCCAGGACAGACCAACTAACTATGGCTACACCTTC	CASSQDRPTNYGYTF
-	TRBJ1-6	-	TRBV9	TGTGCCAGCAGCGTAGCTCCAGGGGAAAATTCACCCCTCCACTTT	CASSVAPGENSPLHF
-	TRBJ2-5	TRBD1	TRBV18	TGTGCCAGCTCACCACACAGGGGGGAGACCCAGTACTTC	CASSPHRGETQYF
few	TRBJ1-4	-	TRBV2	TGTGCCAGCACCCCGGGGAGATCGCGGAAACTGTTTTTT	CASTPGRSRKLFF
-	TRBJ2-4	TRBD1	TRBV3-1/TRBV3-2	TGTGCCAGCAGCCAAGAGGGACAGCTTGAAAACATTCAGTACTTC	CASSQEGQLENIQYF
-	TRBJ1-4	TRBD1	TRBV7-2	TGTGCCAGCAGCGGACAGGGTGCTGAAAAACTGTTTTTT	CASSGQGAEKLFF
-	TRBJ1-2	TRBD1	TRBV6-9	TGTGCCAGCAGTCCGATGACAGGGGACTATGGCTACACCTTC	CASSPMTGDYGYTF
once	TRBJ2-2	-	TRBV28	TGTGCCAGCAGTCATCAAAAGGGGGTCGGGGAGCTGTTTTTT	CASSHQKGVGELFF
-	TRBJ2-7	-	TRBV19	TGTGCCAGTAGCCGGGTAGGAGCCTACGAGCAGTACTTC	CASSRVGAYEQYF